These 20 T cell receptor beta chains were all obtained from the same sample, sequenced in a study of T-cell memory formation after mild COVID-19 (dated by TCRdb to 2020 to 2023). Libraries were built with 5' RACE. The sequencer was an Illumina NovaSeq 6000. TCRdb reanalyzed the raw reads on its own, using fastp at Q25 for trimming and MiXCR for clone calling, and kept in-frame beta chains. Rows matching on CDR3 protein sequence are summarized as one entry with the most common DNA and genes. The sample yields approximately 340,000 distinct CDR3 sequences; approximately 15% were counted once. The top ten hold about a fifth of the sample. Sequences were obtained from PBMCs or a T cell subset sorted from them (not recorded which). All receptors come from a man younger than 30 who had mild COVID-19 (a few samples of this study predate the infection). The sample titles of this study are shuffled in the database, so cell type and time point are left out; the donor was told from shared clones.

This clonotype was seen only a few times. The CDR3 loop is CASSQGGARVSNSPLHF. DNA of the CDR3: TGCGCCAGCAGCCAAGGAGGGGCGAGGGTATCTAATTCACCCCTCCACTTT. This chain links TRBV4-1 with TRBJ1-6; possible D gene TRBD1, 5 bases. The CDR3 has 17 amino acids. CDR1 MGHRA and CDR2 YSYEKL come from the germline V gene. The germline V and J ends were trimmed by 1 base and 6 bases, with 16 bases remaining between them.

This clonotype occurred a few times. This chain uses TRBV7-2 with TRBJ1-5, with a possible D match to TRBD1 (5 bases). This CDR3 is 13 amino acids long. The V end was cut by 5 bases, the J end by 3 bases, with 8 bases between. Germline V gene sequence: CDR1 SGHTA, CDR2 FQGNSA. The CDR3, as DNA: TGTGCCAGCAGCCCGGGGGACAATCAGCCCCAGCATTTT. Its protein product is CASSPGDNQPQHF.

The V call is TRBV12-3 or TRBV12-4, the J call TRBJ1-6, with 10 bases identical to TRBD1. V shed 5 bases and J 18 bases; nucleotides not matched to a gene: 4. This CDR3 spans 11 amino acids. CDR3 coding DNA: TGTGCCAGCAGTACTGGGACAGGGGCCCACTTT. Encoded protein: CASSTGTGAHF.

The table lists this clonotype with a count of one. V and J are TRBV6-5 and TRBJ1-3, with no clear D. The V end lost 3 bases, the J end lost 2 bases, and 14 bases lay between the germline ends. From germline, CDR1 is MNHEY and CDR2 SVGAGI. This CDR3 region has 16 residues. The CDR3 loop reads CASSYQSNGPGNTIYF. CDR3 nucleotides: TGTGCCAGCAGTTATCAGAGCAACGGCCCTGGAAACACCATATATTTT.

This clonotype was counted only a few times. The chain links TRBV5-1 to TRBJ2-3; D call uncertain. V was pared by 0 bases and J by 0 bases, with 11 bases between. Germline CDR1 is SGHRS and CDR2 is YFSETQ. The CDR3 has 16 amino acids. CDR3 coding DNA: TGCGCCAGCAGCTTGGCCGGCCAGCAGAGCACAGATACGCAGTATTTT. Protein: CASSLAGQQSTDTQYF.

The chain combines TRBV5-1 with TRBJ1-1; D gene uncertain. V lost 0 bases and J 5 bases, leaving 8 bases between the germline ends. This CDR3 has 13 amino acids. The germline V gene has CDR1 SGHRS and CDR2 YFSETQ. CDR3 loop: CASSLEASTEAFF. The CDR3 DNA follows: TGCGCCAGCAGCTTGGAAGCAAGTACTGAAGCTTTCTTT.

This clonotype was recorded a few times. V usage is TRBV18 and J usage is TRBJ1-1; no clear D gene. V was trimmed by 0 bases and J by 1 base, leaving 12 bases between them. Per germline, CDR1 KGHSH and CDR2 LQKENI. The CDR3 has 16 amino acids. CDR3 DNA: TGTGCCAGCTCACCACCGGGGAGGACTGGGAACACTGAAGCTTTCTTT. Translation gives CASSPPGRTGNTEAFF.

This clonotype was seen more than once but under ten times. One end of the junction does not line up with germline, which may come from a read error. The rearrangement joins TRBV4-2 to TRBJ2-5; D is possibly TRBD1 (6 bases). Germline V gene lookup returns CDR1 LGHNA and CDR2 YNFKEQ. CDR3 size: 11 residues. The CDR3 reads CASSQGGHHHF. CDR3 bases: TGTGCCAGCAGCCAAGGGGGGCATCACCACTTC.

The chain has TRBV5-1 and TRBJ2-7; 8 bases map to TRBD1. CDR1 is SGHRS and CDR2 is YFSETQ in the germline V gene. This CDR3 comprises 16 residues. Trimming at V came to 4 bases and at J to 4 bases, leaving 13 bases not matched to a gene. The CDR3 nucleotides are TGCGCCAGCAGCGAGGGCCTCAGGGGGCGAATGTACGAGCAGTACTTC. Protein: CASSEGLRGRMYEQYF.

CDR3 DNA sequence: TGTGCCAGCTCCCCATATGGGGCTCCAGATACGCAGTATTTT. Its translation: CASSPYGAPDTQYF. The chain recombines TRBV18 with TRBJ2-3, with a tentative D call TRBD1 (5 bases). CDR3 size: 14 residues. Germline-derived CDR1 and CDR2 are KGHSH and LQKENI. V was pared by 6 bases and J by 4 bases, with 14 bases between.

This clonotype was picked up a small number of times. The chain combines TRBV5-1 with TRBJ1-5; weak D call: TRBD1 (5 bases). CDR3 length equals 15 residues. The ends were cut back, 1 base at V and 1 base at J, with 9 bases in the middle. Germline CDR1 SGHRS, CDR2 YFSETQ. The CDR3 sequence: CASSLLGGSNQPQHF. The CDR3 nucleotides are TGCGCCAGCAGCTTGCTTGGGGGAAGCAATCAGCCCCAGCATTTT.

J is TRBJ1-3 and V is TRBV28, with D unclear. CDR1 and CDR2 from the germline V gene are MDHEN and SYDVKM. The CDR3 sequence is 12 residues long. The ends were cut back, 2 bases at V and 4 bases at J, with 3 bases in the middle. CDR3 sequence: CASSLKGNTIYF. The CDR3 nucleotides are TGTGCCAGCAGTTTAAAGGGAAACACCATATATTTT.

This clonotype has only a few counts. The CDR3 nucleotides read TGTGCCAGCAGTTTTTGGGAACGCCGGACCGGGGAGCTGTTTTTT. Residues: CASSFWERRTGELFF. V usage is TRBV28 and J usage is TRBJ2-2; no definite D call. CDR1 is MDHEN, CDR2 SYDVKM, per germline. Trimming left V 3 bases short and J 5 bases short, with 13 bases between. The CDR3 runs to 15 residues.

The V gene is TRBV4-2, the J gene TRBJ1-4; D gene ambiguous. This CDR3 has 15 residues. Per germline, CDR1 LGHNA and CDR2 YNFKEQ. The ends were cut back, 4 bases at V and 4 bases at J, with 13 bases in the middle. DNA of the CDR3: TGTGCCAGCAGCCCGCGGCCAGATGGTAATGAAAAACTGTTTTTT. It translates to CASSPRPDGNEKLFF.

In this sample, this clonotype turned up a few times. This sequence joins TRBV3-1 and TRBJ2-5; no reliable D call. V lost 0 bases and J 1 base, leaving 21 bases between the germline ends. The CDR3 sequence is 19 residues long. CDR1 and CDR2 (germline): LGHDT, YNNKEL (reference sequence). CDR3 sequence reads: CASSQDYFLFQKPQETQYF. The CDR3 DNA is TGTGCCAGCAGCCAAGATTACTTTTTATTCCAGAAACCCCAAGAGACCCAGTACTTC.

There are a few counts of this clonotype. This chain uses TRBV28 with TRBJ2-7; 10 bases are shared with TRBD1. Germline V gives CDR1 MDHEN, CDR2 SYDVKM. V dropped 5 bases and J dropped 4; count of bases not matched to a gene: 5. CDR3 length equals 14 residues. As DNA, the CDR3 is TGTGCCAGCAGTAGTGGGGGACAGGGGTACGAGCAGTACGTC. Its translation is CASSSGGQGYEQYV.

V gene TRBV5-1 combines with J gene TRBJ2-1; D ambiguous. V shed 2 bases and J shed 9 bases, with 6 bases lying between them. Germline values: CDR1 SGHRS, CDR2 YFSETQ. This CDR3 region has 11 residues. The chain's CDR3 is CASSFRGEQFF. CDR3 in DNA: TGCGCCAGCAGCTTCCGAGGTGAGCAGTTCTTC. The full variable domain, its missing parts supplied by reference TRBV5-1 and TRBJ2-1, is KAGVTQTPRYLIKTRGQQVTLSCSPISGHRSVSWYQQTPGQGLQFLFEYFSETQRNKGNFPGRFSGRQFSNSRSEMNVSTLELGDSALYLCASSFRGEQFFGPGTRLTVL.

The chain couples TRBV4-1 to TRBJ1-3; TRBD1 aligns across 12 bases. V trimming: 5 bases; J trimming: 3 bases; junction bases outside the gene matches: 11. The CDR3 is 18 amino acids. Germline V gene lookup returns CDR1 MGHRA and CDR2 YSYEKL. The CDR3 DNA reads TGCGCCAGCAGCGTAGGTGCCCGGGACAGGGGGCTTGGAAACACCATATATTTT. This codes for CASSVGARDRGLGNTIYF.

This clonotype was detected only a few times. The rearrangement uses TRBV11-2 and TRBJ1-3; no firm D call. CDR3 length equals 14 residues. V was shortened by 7 bases and J by 1 base, with 11 bases between the two germline ends. Per germline, CDR1 SGHAT and CDR2 FQNNGV. The CDR3 DNA follows: TGTGCCAGCAACGAACGGGAGTCTGGAAACACCATATATTTT. Amino acids: CASNERESGNTIYF.

This clonotype was observed a handful of times. The chain carries TRBV6-4 and TRBJ2-2; the D gene is possibly TRBD2 (6 bases). V lost 6 bases and J 2 bases, leaving 22 bases between the germline ends. Germline V gives CDR1 MRHNA, CDR2 SNTAGT. The CDR3 is made up of 18 amino acids. CDR3 bases: TGTGCCAGCAGCCAAACCCCATTCAGGACTATCAACACCGGGGAGCTGTTTTTT. The encoded protein is CASSQTPFRTINTGELFF.